This entry is about one T cell receptor beta chain. Vbeta (60) and Jbeta (13) primers were used in the PCR. TCRdb's copy holds only in-frame clones and misses some; the assay was immunoSEQ multiplex PCR. The sample has approximately 160,000 clones; approximately 80% are singletons. The data derive from a study of cytomegalovirus exposure and HLA in healthy donors. The CDR3 runs to 14 residues. Germline lookup yields CDR1 SGDLS and CDR2 YYNGEE. V lost 0 bases, J lost 5 bases, and 5 bases stayed unmatched. The sequenced sample consisted of PBMCs. The source of this sequence is a female donor in good health and CMV-seronegative. The chain employs TRBV9 and TRBJ2-7, with TRBD1 matching 7 bases. CDR3 bases: TGTGCCAGCAGCGTAGGGGAGACAGGGCACGAGCAGTACTTC. Its protein is CASSVGETGHEQYF.